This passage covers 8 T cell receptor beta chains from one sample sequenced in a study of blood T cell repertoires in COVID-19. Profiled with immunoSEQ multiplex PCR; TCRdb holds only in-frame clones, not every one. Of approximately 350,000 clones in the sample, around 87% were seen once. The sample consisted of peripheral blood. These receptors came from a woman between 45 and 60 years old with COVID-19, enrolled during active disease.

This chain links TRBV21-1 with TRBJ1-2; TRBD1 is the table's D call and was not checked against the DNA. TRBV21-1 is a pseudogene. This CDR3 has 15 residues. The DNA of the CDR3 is TGTGCCAGCAGCACCGAGACAGGGGGTAACTATGGCTACACCTTC. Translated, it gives CASSTETGGNYGYTF.

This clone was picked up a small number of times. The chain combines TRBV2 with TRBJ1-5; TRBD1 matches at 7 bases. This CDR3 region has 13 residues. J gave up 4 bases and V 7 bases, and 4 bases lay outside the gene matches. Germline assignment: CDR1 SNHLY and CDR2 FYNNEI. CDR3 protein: CASIDRENQPQHF. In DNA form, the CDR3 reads TGTGCCAGCATCGACAGGGAGAATCAGCCCCAGCATTTT.

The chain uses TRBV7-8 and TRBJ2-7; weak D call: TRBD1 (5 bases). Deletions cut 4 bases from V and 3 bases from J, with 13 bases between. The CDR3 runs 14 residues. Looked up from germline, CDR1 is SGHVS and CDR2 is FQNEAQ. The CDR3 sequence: CASSSRGQLYEQYF. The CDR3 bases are TGTGCCAGCAGCTCAAGGGGCCAGCTCTACGAGCAGTACTTC.

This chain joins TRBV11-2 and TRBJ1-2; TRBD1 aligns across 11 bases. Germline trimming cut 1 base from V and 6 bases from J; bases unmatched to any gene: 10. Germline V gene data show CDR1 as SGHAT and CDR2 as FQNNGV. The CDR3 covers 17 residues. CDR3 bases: TGTGCCAGCAGCTTAGGTGGACAGGGGGCGCAGAGGGATGGCTACACCTTC. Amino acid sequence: CASSLGGQGAQRDGYTF.

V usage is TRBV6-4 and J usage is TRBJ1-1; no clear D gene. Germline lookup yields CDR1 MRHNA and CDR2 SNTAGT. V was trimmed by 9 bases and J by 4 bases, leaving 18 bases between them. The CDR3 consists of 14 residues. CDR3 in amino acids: CARSGSPQGTEAFF. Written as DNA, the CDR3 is TGTGCCAGGTCGGGGAGCCCCCAAGGCACTGAAGCTTTCTTT.

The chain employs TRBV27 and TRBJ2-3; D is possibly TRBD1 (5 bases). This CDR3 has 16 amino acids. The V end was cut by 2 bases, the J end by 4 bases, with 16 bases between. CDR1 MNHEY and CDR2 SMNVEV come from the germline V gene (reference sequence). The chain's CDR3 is CASSLSPGRVADTQYF. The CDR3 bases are TGTGCCAGCAGTTTAAGTCCCGGCAGGGTAGCAGATACGCAGTATTTT.

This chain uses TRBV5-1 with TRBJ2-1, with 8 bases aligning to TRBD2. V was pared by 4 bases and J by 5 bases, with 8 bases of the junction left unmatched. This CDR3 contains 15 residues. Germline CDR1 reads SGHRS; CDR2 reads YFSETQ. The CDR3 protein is CASSPTGTSHNEQFF. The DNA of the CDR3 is TGCGCCAGCAGCCCCACCGGGACTAGTCACAATGAGCAGTTCTTC.

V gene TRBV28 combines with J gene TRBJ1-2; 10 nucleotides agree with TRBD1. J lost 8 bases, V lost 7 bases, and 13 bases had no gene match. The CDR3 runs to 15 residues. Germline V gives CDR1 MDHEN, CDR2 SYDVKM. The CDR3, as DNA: TGTGCCAGCACTACCACCGGGACAGGGGTAGAAGGCTACACCTTC. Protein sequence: CASTTTGTGVEGYTF.